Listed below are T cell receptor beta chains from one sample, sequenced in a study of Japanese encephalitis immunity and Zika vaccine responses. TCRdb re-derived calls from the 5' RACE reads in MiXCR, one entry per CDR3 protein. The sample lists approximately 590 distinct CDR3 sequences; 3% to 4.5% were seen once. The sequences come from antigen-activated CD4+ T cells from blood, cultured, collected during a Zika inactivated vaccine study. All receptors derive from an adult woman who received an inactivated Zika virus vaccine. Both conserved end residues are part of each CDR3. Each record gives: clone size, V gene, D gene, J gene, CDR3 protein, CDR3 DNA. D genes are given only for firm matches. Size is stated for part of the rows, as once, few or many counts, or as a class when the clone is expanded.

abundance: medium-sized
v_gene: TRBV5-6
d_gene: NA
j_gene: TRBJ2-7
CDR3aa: CASSSLYEQYF
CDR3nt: TGTGCCAGCAGCTCCTTATACGAGCAGTACTTC

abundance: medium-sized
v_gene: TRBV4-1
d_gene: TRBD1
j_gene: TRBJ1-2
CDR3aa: CASSPRDRGRVGRIGDGYTF
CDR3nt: TGCGCCAGCAGCCCCCGGGACAGGGGGCGTGTGGGAAGGATAGGGGATGGCTACACCTTC

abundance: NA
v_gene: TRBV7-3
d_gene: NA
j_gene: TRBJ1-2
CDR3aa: CASSLTAGSYGYTF
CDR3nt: TGTGCCAGCAGCTTAACGGCAGGCAGCTATGGCTACACCTTC

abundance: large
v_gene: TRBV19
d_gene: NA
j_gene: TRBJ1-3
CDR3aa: CASSHNLRARGNTIYF
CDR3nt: TGTGCCAGTAGTCATAACCTCCGGGCGCGAGGAAACACCATATATTTT

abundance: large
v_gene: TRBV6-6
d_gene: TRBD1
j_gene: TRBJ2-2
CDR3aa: CASRPGQGTGELFF
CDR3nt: TGTGCCAGCAGACCGGGACAGGGGACCGGGGAGCTGTTTTTT

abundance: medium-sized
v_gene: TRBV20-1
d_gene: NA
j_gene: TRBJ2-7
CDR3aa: CSANSQAPGSYEQYF
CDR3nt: TGCAGTGCTAACTCCCAAGCTCCCGGCTCCTACGAGCAGTACTTC

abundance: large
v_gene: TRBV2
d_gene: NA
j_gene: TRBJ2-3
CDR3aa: CAGTREYTQYF
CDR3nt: TGTGCCGGCACCCGAGAGTACACGCAGTATTTT

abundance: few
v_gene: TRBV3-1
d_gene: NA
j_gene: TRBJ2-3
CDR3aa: CASSQRVRADTQYF
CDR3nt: TGTGCCAGCAGCCAAAGGGTGAGGGCAGATACGCAGTATTTT

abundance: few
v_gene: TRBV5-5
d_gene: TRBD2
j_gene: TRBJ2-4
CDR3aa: CASSLGLAGGAGQNIQYF
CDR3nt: TGTGCCAGCAGCTTGGGACTAGCGGGGGGGGCTGGCCAAAACATTCAGTACTTC

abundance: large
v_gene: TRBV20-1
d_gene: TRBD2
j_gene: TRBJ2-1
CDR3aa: CSARAGTRISNEQFF
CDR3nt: TGCAGTGCTAGAGCCGGGACTAGAATATCCAATGAGCAGTTCTTC

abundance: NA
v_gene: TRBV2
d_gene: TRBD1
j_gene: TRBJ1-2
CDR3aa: CASILDRELGYTF
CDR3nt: TGTGCCAGCATTCTGGACAGGGAACTTGGCTACACCTTC

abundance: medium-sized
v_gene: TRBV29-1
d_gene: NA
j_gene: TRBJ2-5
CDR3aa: CSASTGWETQYF
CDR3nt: TGCAGCGCATCGACAGGATGGGAGACCCAGTACTTC

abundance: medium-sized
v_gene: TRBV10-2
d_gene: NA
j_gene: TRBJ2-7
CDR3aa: CASSKKTRGAYEQYF
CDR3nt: TGCGCCAGCAGTAAAAAAACGAGGGGCGCCTACGAGCAGTACTTC

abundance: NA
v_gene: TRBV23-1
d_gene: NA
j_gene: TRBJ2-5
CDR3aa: CASSRAAGETQYF
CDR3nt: TGCGCCAGCAGTAGGGCGGCTGGGGAGACCCAGTACTTC

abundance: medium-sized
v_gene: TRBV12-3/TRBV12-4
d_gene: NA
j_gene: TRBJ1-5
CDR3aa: CASSPRAHQPQHF
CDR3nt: TGTGCCAGCAGTCCAAGGGCCCATCAGCCCCAGCATTTT

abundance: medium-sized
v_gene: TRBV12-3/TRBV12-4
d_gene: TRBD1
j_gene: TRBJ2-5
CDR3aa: CASSLRGRNQETQYF
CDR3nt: TGTGCCAGCAGTTTGAGGGGGCGCAACCAAGAGACCCAGTACTTC

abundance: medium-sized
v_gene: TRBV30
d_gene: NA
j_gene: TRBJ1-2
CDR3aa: CAWSVVMGASGYTF
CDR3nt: TGTGCCTGGAGTGTGGTAATGGGGGCTAGTGGCTACACCTTC

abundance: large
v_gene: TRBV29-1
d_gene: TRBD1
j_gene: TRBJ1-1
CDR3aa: CSVGLTGANTEAFF
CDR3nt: TGCAGCGTTGGATTGACAGGGGCAAACACTGAAGCTTTCTTT

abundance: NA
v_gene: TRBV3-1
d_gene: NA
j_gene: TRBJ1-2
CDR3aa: CASSPPARYNNGYTF
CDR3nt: TGTGCCAGCAGCCCCCCGGCCAGGTATAATAATGGCTACACCTTC

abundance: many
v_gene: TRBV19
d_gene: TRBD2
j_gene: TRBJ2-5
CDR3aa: CASSIGGGQETQYF
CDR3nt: TGTGCCAGTAGTATCGGCGGGGGTCAAGAGACCCAGTACTTC

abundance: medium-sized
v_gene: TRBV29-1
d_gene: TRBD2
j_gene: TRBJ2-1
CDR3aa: CSVDSGGYEQFF
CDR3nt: TGCAGCGTTGATTCGGGGGGTTATGAGCAGTTCTTC

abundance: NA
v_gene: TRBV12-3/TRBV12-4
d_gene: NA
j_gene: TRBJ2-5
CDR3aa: CASSLDPPGETQYF
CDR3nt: TGTGCCAGCAGTTTAGACCCCCCTGGAGAGACCCAGTACTTC

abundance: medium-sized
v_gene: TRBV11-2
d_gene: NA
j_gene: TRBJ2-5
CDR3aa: CASSSHWGAEGEQETQYF
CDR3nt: TGTGCCAGCAGCTCCCACTGGGGCGCCGAGGGGGAGCAAGAGACCCAGTACTTC

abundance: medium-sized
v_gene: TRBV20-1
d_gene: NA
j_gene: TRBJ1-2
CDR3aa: CSASPTGDYGYTF
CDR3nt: TGCAGTGCTAGTCCGACCGGGGACTATGGCTACACCTTC

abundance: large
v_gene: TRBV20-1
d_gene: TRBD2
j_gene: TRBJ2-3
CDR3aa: CSARASSGSTDTQYF
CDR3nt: TGCAGTGCTAGAGCATCTAGCGGAAGCACAGATACGCAGTATTTT

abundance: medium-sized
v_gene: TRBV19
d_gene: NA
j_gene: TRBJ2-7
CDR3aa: CASSWASSYEQYF
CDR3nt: TGTGCCAGTAGTTGGGCGAGCTCCTACGAGCAGTACTTC

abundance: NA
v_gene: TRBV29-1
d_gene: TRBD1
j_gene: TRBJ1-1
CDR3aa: CSGQGTTEAFF
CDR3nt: TGCAGTGGACAGGGGACCACTGAAGCTTTCTTT